The rows below give T cell receptor beta chains drawn from one sample of a study of T-cell reconstitution after alpha-beta-depleted transplantation in children. TCRdb fed the PCR reads into MiXCR, producing one record per CDR3 protein. The table shows some 550,000 distinct CDR3 sequences, with more than 20% occurring only once. Sequenced material: PBMCs, mostly from graft donor cells, taken 360 days after TCRalphabeta/CD19-depleted stem cell transplant. The source of these receptors is a boy in the first two years of life who had a stem cell transplant for acute myeloid leukemia, so the T cells may come from the graft donor. Both conserved end residues are part of each CDR3. The D gene is left open where the match is weak. Only some rows state a clone size, as once, few, many or a class for expanded clones.

v_call	clone_size	j_call	d_call	cdr3_aa	cdr3_nt
TRBV20-1	many	TRBJ2-3	NA	CSASLRRTDTQYF	TGCAGTGCTAGCCTACGTCGCACAGATACGCAGTATTTT
TRBV20-1	NA	TRBJ2-5	TRBD2	CSAKPGTSRRETQYF	TGCAGTGCCAAGCCAGGGACTAGCAGGAGAGAGACCCAGTACTTC
TRBV7-9	NA	TRBJ2-1	TRBD2	CASSLASGGVDNEQFF	TGTGCCAGCAGCTTAGCTAGCGGGGGTGTAGACAATGAGCAGTTCTTC
TRBV20-1	few	TRBJ1-2	TRBD1	CSAREAGTAIYGYTF	TGCAGTGCTAGAGAAGCCGGGACAGCGATCTATGGCTACACCTTC
TRBV6-5	NA	TRBJ1-4	NA	CASSYLVDRNEKLFF	TGTGCCAGCAGTTATCTGGTAGATAGAAATGAAAAACTGTTTTTT
TRBV4-3	many	TRBJ2-3	TRBD1	CASSQRTGTTDTQYF	TGCGCCAGCAGCCAGAGGACAGGGACAACAGATACGCAGTATTTT
TRBV21-1	few	TRBJ2-1	NA	CASSALAGGPGDEQFF	TGTGCCAGCAGCGCCCTAGCGGGGGGGCCTGGGGATGAGCAGTTCTTC
TRBV29-1	NA	TRBJ1-2	TRBD1	CSVEAPPPGQGVPSGYTF	TGCAGCGTTGAAGCCCCCCCGCCGGGACAGGGAGTTCCGAGCGGCTACACCTTC
TRBV28	NA	TRBJ2-1	NA	CASRKGGPNEQFF	TGTGCCAGCAGAAAAGGCGGCCCCAATGAGCAGTTCTTC
TRBV12-3/TRBV12-4	many	TRBJ2-1	NA	CASSRSGWGNEQFF	TGTGCCAGCAGTAGGTCCGGTTGGGGGAATGAGCAGTTCTTC